Each of the 28 T cell receptor beta chains below was sequenced from the same sample in a study of blood T cell repertoires in COVID-19. Here immunoSEQ multiplex PCR was the method, and the copy in TCRdb shows in-frame clones only, minus some. This sample has just over 150,000 clones; roughly 88% occur once, and the top ten carry 6% to 8.5%. Material for sequencing was PBMCs or T cells enriched from blood (not recorded which). These receptors were collected from a woman aged 45 to 65 who had recovered from COVID-19.

V and J are TRBV11-3 and TRBJ1-1; 8 bases align to TRBD1. Germline loops: CDR1 SGHNT, CDR2 YENEEA. V shed 5 bases, J shed 5 bases, and the junction held 7 bases outside the gene matches. CDR3 size: 14 residues. CDR3 sequence reads: CASSPGGKRTEAFF. Written as DNA, the CDR3 is TGTGCCAGCAGCCCAGGGGGCAAAAGGACTGAAGCTTTCTTT.

This clone occurred once. The CDR3 DNA reads TGTGCCAGCAGCTTCGCGGGACTCCCTTACAATGAGCAGTTCTTC. The encoded protein is CASSFAGLPYNEQFF. The V call is TRBV5-8, the J call TRBJ2-1; a weak D match, TRBD2 (6 bases). V was pared by 2 bases and J by 4 bases, with 13 bases between. CDR1 SGHTS and CDR2 YDEGEE come from the germline V gene. The CDR3 is 15 amino acids.

The chain joins TRBV7-8 to TRBJ2-7, with 8 bases that match TRBD1. This CDR3 is 16 amino acids long. CDR1 is SGHVS and CDR2 is FQNEAQ in the germline V gene. The ends lost 2 bases at V and 4 bases at J; junction bases unmatched: 10. The CDR3 DNA reads as TGTGCCAGCAGCTTACGTACCGGGACAGGAGAGTACGAGCAGTACTTC. The encoded protein is CASSLRTGTGEYEQYF.

This chain links TRBV27 with TRBJ2-5, with a tentative D call TRBD2 (6 bases). Trimming stripped 2 bases from V and 2 bases from J, with 15 bases between. The germline CDR1 and CDR2 sequences are MNHEY and SMNVEV (reference sequence). This CDR3 has 16 amino acids. CDR3 residues: CASSLQYGGGQETQYF. The CDR3 DNA sequence: TGTGCCAGCAGTTTACAGTACGGGGGTGGACAAGAGACCCAGTACTTC.

J is TRBJ2-3 and V is TRBV6-2 or TRBV6-3; possible D gene TRBD1, 6 bases. Germline values: CDR1 MNHEY, CDR2 SVGEGT. The V end lost 2 bases, the J end lost 5 bases, and 17 bases lay between the germline ends. This CDR3 contains 16 residues. This CDR3 reads CASSYTGTPAGDTQYF. In nucleotides, the CDR3 is TGTGCCAGCAGTTACACCGGGACACCGGCGGGAGATACGCAGTATTTT.

The V and J genes are TRBV5-1 and TRBJ2-5, with 8 nucleotides matching TRBD2. Trimming cost V 0 bases and J 0 bases; bases outside gene matches: 4. CDR1 is SGHRS, CDR2 YFSETQ, per germline. The CDR3 is 16 residues long. The DNA of the CDR3 is TGCGCCAGCAGCTTGGGAGGTAGCGGGGACCAAGAGACCCAGTACTTC. Protein product: CASSLGGSGDQETQYF. Based on the CDR3 plus reference TRBV5-1 and TRBJ2-5, the full variable domain is KAGVTQTPRYLIKTRGQQVTLSCSPISGHRSVSWYQQTPGQGLQFLFEYFSETQRNKGNFPGRFSGRQFSNSRSEMNVSTLELGDSALYLCASSLGGSGDQETQYFGPGTRLLVL.

The J gene is TRBJ1-6, the V gene TRBV3-1 (or the pseudogene TRBV3-2); TRBD1 might be the D (5 bases). The length of the CDR3 is 17 residues. The V gene lost 4 bases and the J gene lost 0 bases, with 13 bases spanning the gap. Germline V gives CDR1 LGHDT, CDR2 YNNKEL (reference sequence). The CDR3 here is CASSPRRGSSYNSPLHF. The CDR3 nucleotides are TGTGCCAGCAGCCCTAGGCGGGGGAGCTCCTATAATTCACCCCTCCACTTT.

This clone was observed a single time. The CDR3 spells CASRASGGIYGYTF. In DNA, the CDR3 is TGTGCCAGCAGAGCATCAGGTGGAATCTATGGCTACACCTTC. The chain employs TRBV19 and TRBJ1-2; D call uncertain. Trimming pared 9 bases from V and 4 bases from J, leaving 18 bases between. This CDR3 spans 14 amino acids. The V gene's germline CDR1 is LNHDA and CDR2 SQIVND (reference sequence).

This clone has a handful of counts. V is TRBV2 and J is TRBJ1-2, with 9 bases identical to TRBD1. CDR1 is SNHLY and CDR2 is FYNNEI in the germline V gene. The CDR3 runs 14 residues. V trimming: 6 bases; J trimming: 4 bases; junction bases outside the gene matches: 6. The CDR3 loop reads CASRAYRGPYGYTF. The DNA of the CDR3 is TGTGCCAGCAGGGCTTACAGGGGGCCCTATGGCTACACCTTC.

The table lists this clone with a few counts. The V and J genes are TRBV12-3 or TRBV12-4 and TRBJ1-5; D uncertain. The V gene lost 2 bases and the J gene lost 9 bases, with 5 bases spanning the gap. The CDR3 spans 11 residues. The CDR3 region has the DNA TGTGCCAGCAGTTTATCAGGGCCCCAGCATTTT. Encoded protein: CASSLSGPQHF.

The CDR3 DNA sequence: TGTGCCAGTAGTATAGTCGCAGGGGTGGACAATGAGCAGTTCTTC. This encodes CASSIVAGVDNEQFF. The genes are TRBV19 and TRBJ2-1, with a tentative D call TRBD1 (6 bases). The CDR3 consists of 15 residues. Per the germline V gene, CDR1 is LNHDA and CDR2 is SQIVND (reference sequence). Trimming cost V 1 base and J 5 bases, with 12 bases left between them.

V gene TRBV7-8 combines with J gene TRBJ2-2, with D perhaps TRBD2 (5 bases). CDR1 SGHVS and CDR2 FQNEAQ come from the germline V gene. The CDR3 sequence is 15 residues long. Trimming cost V 10 bases and J 6 bases, with 21 bases left between them. This CDR3 reads CAKHGGPTISGELFF. Here the CDR3 DNA reads TGTGCCAAGCATGGAGGTCCCACTATATCCGGGGAGCTGTTTTTT.

V and J are TRBV4-2 and TRBJ2-5; D is possibly TRBD2 (6 bases). Trimming removed 3 bases from V and 2 bases from J, with 16 bases in between. CDR1 and CDR2 (germline): LGHNA, YNFKEQ. The CDR3 length is 16 residues. The chain's CDR3 is CASSQGLAALQETQYF. CDR3 nucleotides: TGTGCCAGCAGCCAGGGACTCGCGGCTCTACAAGAGACCCAGTACTTC.

The CDR3 DNA follows: TGTGCCAGTAGTGGAGACCTCGGACTAGCGGGAGTTAATGAGCAGTTCTTC. Translated, it gives CASSGDLGLAGVNEQFF. The V gene is TRBV19, the J gene TRBJ2-1; TRBD2 matches 13 bases. This CDR3 has 17 residues. With 5 bases clipped from V and 7 bases from J, the junction kept 11 bases outside the gene matches. Germline values: CDR1 LNHDA, CDR2 SQIVND (reference sequence).

The V and J genes are TRBV5-5 and TRBJ1-3, with D hard to call. Trimming took off 2 bases at V and 4 bases at J, with 10 bases between the two ends. The V gene's germline CDR1 is SGHKS and CDR2 YYEKEE (reference sequence). The length of the CDR3 is 14 residues. The CDR3 loop is CASSLDSPGNTIYF. CDR3 nucleotide sequence: TGTGCCAGCAGCTTAGACTCCCCAGGAAACACCATATATTTT.

The chain employs TRBV4-3 and TRBJ2-7; 7 nucleotides agree with TRBD2. Germline CDR1 reads LGHNA; CDR2 reads YSLEER. There are 19 residues in the CDR3. J lost 2 bases, V lost 0 bases, and 16 bases had no gene match. The CDR3 spells CASSQDLGGGLAAAYEQYF. In nucleotides, the CDR3 is TGCGCCAGCAGCCAAGATTTGGGCGGCGGGCTAGCGGCCGCCTACGAGCAGTACTTC.

V usage is TRBV3-1 (or the pseudogene TRBV3-2) and J usage is TRBJ2-2; 13 positions agree with TRBD2. Germline assignment: CDR1 LGHDT and CDR2 YNNKEL (reference sequence). With V trimmed by 6 bases and J by 7 bases, 14 bases remained unmatched. The CDR3 has 18 amino acids. CDR3 sequence: CASSRLGLAGAWSGELFF. The CDR3, as DNA: TGTGCCAGCAGTCGACTTGGACTAGCGGGGGCCTGGAGCGGGGAGCTGTTTTTT.

A single count supports this clone. The chain is built from TRBV7-9 and TRBJ2-3, with D unclear. Trimming shortened V by 5 bases and J by 6 bases, and 9 bases separated the two germline ends. Germline CDR1 reads SEHNR; CDR2 reads FQNEAQ (reference sequence). This CDR3 contains 12 residues. As DNA, the CDR3 is TGTGCCAGCAGCCTAAGAGTGGATACGCAGTATTTT. As protein: CASSLRVDTQYF.

J is TRBJ1-4 and V is TRBV5-1, with D perhaps TRBD1 (5 bases). Germline CDR1 reads SGHRS; CDR2 reads YFSETQ. The CDR3 extends over 15 amino acids. V gave up 4 bases and J gave up 1 base, with 11 bases separating them. In DNA form, the CDR3 reads TGCGCCAGCAGCGGGGGGAAGGGAACTAATGAAAAACTGTTTTTT. This encodes CASSGGKGTNEKLFF.

This clone was detected only a few times. This rearrangement joins TRBV7-9 to TRBJ1-5; TRBD1 is a possible D gene (5 bases). Germline V lookup: CDR1 SEHNR, CDR2 FQNEAQ (reference sequence). This CDR3 comprises 12 residues. Trimming took off 5 bases at V and 6 bases at J, with 8 bases between the two ends. The DNA of the CDR3 is TGTGCCAGCAGCGACGGGGGTCAGCCCCAGCATTTT. Encoded protein: CASSDGGQPQHF.

The chain couples TRBV11-3 to TRBJ2-1; TRBD2 agrees at 8 bases. V dropped 1 base and J dropped 3; count of bases not matched to a gene: 17. The CDR3 runs 20 residues. Per the germline V gene, CDR1 is SGHNT and CDR2 is YENEEA. The CDR3 DNA follows: TGTGCCAGCAGCTTAGTTGGGCCGAAACAGCGGGGGCCCAACTACAATGAGCAGTTCTTC. Amino acid sequence: CASSLVGPKQRGPNYNEQFF.

This chain joins TRBV4-2 and TRBJ2-1; the match to TRBD2 covers 8 bases. Germline V gene data show CDR1 as LGHNA and CDR2 as YNFKEQ. V lost 1 base, J lost 2 bases, and 7 bases stayed unmatched. CDR3 length equals 17 residues. The CDR3 nucleotides read TGTGCCAGCAGCCAAGGAGGGCGGGGGGCCGCCTACAATGAGCAGTTCTTC. It translates to CASSQGGRGAAYNEQFF.

This chain links TRBV3-1 (or the pseudogene TRBV3-2) with TRBJ2-5; D possibly corresponds to TRBD1 (5 bases). Between the trimmed V and J ends, which lost 0 bases and 6 bases, there was a span of 14 bases. Looked up from germline, CDR1 is LGHDT and CDR2 is YNNKEL (reference sequence). The CDR3 has 15 residues. The DNA for the CDR3 is TGTGCCAGCAGCCAAGAGGGGATAGGGGTAAAGACCCAGTACTTC. This encodes CASSQEGIGVKTQYF.

The CDR3 sequence is CASSLLGGGTDTQYF. For the CDR3, the DNA is TGTGCCAGCAGCTTACTCGGGGGGGGCACAGATACGCAGTATTTT. The chain recombines TRBV7-2 with TRBJ2-3; 8 positions match TRBD2. Germline CDR1 reads SGHTA; CDR2 reads FQGNSA. The V and J ends lost 2 bases and 1 base, in that order; junction bases with no gene match: 2. The CDR3 runs to 15 residues.

The rearrangement uses TRBV23-1 and TRBJ1-1, with TRBD1 as a possible D gene (5 bases). TRBV23-1 is noted as an ORF with a role that remains uncertain. Trimming stripped 1 base from V and 1 base from J, with 10 bases between. CDR3 length equals 15 residues. This CDR3 reads CASSQYRQGNTEAFF. Here the CDR3 DNA reads TGCGCCAGCAGTCAATATCGGCAGGGGAACACTGAAGCTTTCTTT.

This chain uses TRBV11-2 with TRBJ1-1; tentative D call: TRBD1 (6 bases). The V gene's germline CDR1 is SGHAT and CDR2 FQNNGV. CDR3 length equals 13 residues. V was pared by 5 bases and J by 11 bases, with 18 bases between. CDR3 protein: CASSPTPVGAAFF. The CDR3, as DNA: TGTGCCAGCAGCCCGACACCCGTGGGGGCGGCTTTCTTT.

This clone has only one observation. CDR3 region: CASSQRQGVNTEAFF. The CDR3, as DNA: TGTGCCAGCAGCCAGAGACAGGGTGTGAACACTGAAGCTTTCTTT. The chain employs TRBV3-1 (or the pseudogene TRBV3-2) and TRBJ1-1; 7 nucleotides align to TRBD1. Germline V gene sequence: CDR1 LGHDT, CDR2 YNNKEL (reference sequence). J lost 0 bases, V lost 3 bases, and 4 bases had no gene match. This CDR3 spans 15 amino acids.

This chain connects TRBV18 to TRBJ2-7; 8 nucleotides agree with TRBD1. Trimming at V came to 4 bases and at J to 5 bases, leaving 4 bases not matched to a gene. The CDR3 has 13 residues. Germline CDR1 reads KGHSH; CDR2 reads LQKENI. The CDR3 spells CASSLSGGDEQYF. The DNA of the CDR3 is TGTGCCAGCTCACTATCAGGGGGCGACGAGCAGTACTTC.